The source of this T cell receptor beta chain is a study of cytomegalovirus exposure and HLA in healthy donors. Study conclusions and caveats: Some V segments (TRBV6-2 and TRBV6-3 among them) were excluded as indistinguishable.

This CDR3 region has 12 residues. From germline, CDR1 is SGHAT and CDR2 FQNNGV. Turning to this clone: The antigen remains undetermined. An end of the junction differs from the germline gene, which may be a read error.

Investigators did not record CMV serostatus for this donor. The primer mix had 60 Vbeta and 13 Jbeta primers. Here immunoSEQ multiplex PCR was the method, and the copy in TCRdb shows in-frame clones only, minus some. The sample records under 100,000 clones, 70% to 85% being singletons. The sequence came from a human donor in good health. Sequenced input: PBMCs. The V gene is TRBV11-2, the J gene TRBJ2-7, with TRBD1 identical over 9 bases. CDR3 residues: CASSSNSGTGNF. CDR3 coding DNA: TGTGCCAGCAGCTCGAATTCTGGGACAGGGAATTTC.